A selection of T cell receptor beta chains follows, all from one sample in a study of blood T cell repertoires in COVID-19. Produced via immunoSEQ multiplex PCR; TCRdb's table is partial and in-frame only. The sample lists approximately 60,000 clones; about 81% were seen once. Sequencing input: peripheral blood. All receptors derive from a woman aged 55-70 years with acute or convalescent COVID-19. Each CDR3 is given with its conserved first and last residue. A D gene is named only where the DNA matches it firmly. Part of the rows lack a size; the others show once, few, many or a class for expanded clones.

abundance,j_gene,v_gene,d_gene,CDR3nt,CDR3aa
.,TRBJ1-1,TRBV9,.,TGTGCCAGCGGGGGGGCGGTTAACACTGAAGCTTTCTTT,CASGGAVNTEAFF
.,TRBJ2-5,TRBV30,TRBD1,TGTGCCAGCGACAGGGGACTTAGAGAGACCCAGTACTTC,CASDRGLRETQYF
.,TRBJ2-1,TRBV11-3,.,TGTGCCAGCAGCTTAGCCGGGACGGGGGTTTGGGAGCAGTTCTTC,CASSLAGTGVWEQFF
.,TRBJ1-2,TRBV5-4,TRBD1,TGTGCCAGCACTCCAGGGGGCGATGGCTACACCTTC,CASTPGGDGYTF
.,TRBJ1-5,TRBV2,.,TGTGCCAGCAGTGAAGCCGGACAGAATCAGCCCCAGCATTTT,CASSEAGQNQPQHF
.,TRBJ1-5,TRBV6-6,.,TGTGCCAGCAGTCCACGAGGAGGGAGCAATCAGCCCCAGCATTTT,CASSPRGGSNQPQHF
.,TRBJ1-6,TRBV6-5,.,TGTGCCAGCAGCTCCTACTCCTATAATTCACCCCTCCACTTT,CASSSYSYNSPLHF
once,TRBJ2-6,TRBV18,.,TGTGCCAGCTCACCACCGAACTCTCCTGGGGCCAACGTCCTGACTTTC,CASSPPNSPGANVLTF
.,TRBJ2-1,TRBV10-2,.,TGCGCCTCCCTGGAGGGGGGGCGCAACAATGAGCAGTTCTTC,CASLEGGRNNEQFF
.,TRBJ2-3,TRBV7-8,.,TGTGCCAGCAGCTTACCGGGTCCTAACCCAGATACGCAGTATTTT,CASSLPGPNPDTQYF
.,TRBJ1-3,TRBV29-1,.,TGCAGCGTAAGACAAGCAGGTGGAAACACCATATATTTT,CSVRQAGGNTIYF
.,TRBJ1-1,TRBV19,TRBD1,TGTGCCACCTCGGGACAGGTGGGTACTGAAGCTTTCTTT,CATSGQVGTEAFF
.,TRBJ2-3,TRBV11-2,.,TGTGCCAGCAGCGCCTACGATACGCAGTATTTT,CASSAYDTQYF
.,TRBJ1-1,TRBV18,TRBD1,TGTGCCAGCTCACCAAATCGGCGGGCAGGGGGGTCCACTGAAGCTTTCTTT,CASSPNRRAGGSTEAFF